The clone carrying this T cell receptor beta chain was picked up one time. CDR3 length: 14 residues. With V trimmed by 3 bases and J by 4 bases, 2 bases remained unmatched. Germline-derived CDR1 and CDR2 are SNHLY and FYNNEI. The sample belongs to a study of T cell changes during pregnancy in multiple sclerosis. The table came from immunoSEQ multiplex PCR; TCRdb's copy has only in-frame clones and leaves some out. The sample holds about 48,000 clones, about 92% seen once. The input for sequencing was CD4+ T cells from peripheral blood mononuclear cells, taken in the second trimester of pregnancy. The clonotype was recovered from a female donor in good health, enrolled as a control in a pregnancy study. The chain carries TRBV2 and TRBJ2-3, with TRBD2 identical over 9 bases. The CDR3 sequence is CASSERGGPDTQYF. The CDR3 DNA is TGTGCCAGCAGTGAGCGGGGGGGCCCAGATACGCAGTATTTT. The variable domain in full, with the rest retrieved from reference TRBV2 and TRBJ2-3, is EPEVTQTPSHQVTQMGQEVILRCVPISNHLYFYWYRQILGQKVEFLVSFYNNEISEKSEIFDDQFSVERPDGSNFTLKIRSTKLEDSAMYFCASSERGGPDTQYFGPGTRLTVL.